The 2 T cell receptor beta chains presented below share a single source sample, sequenced in a study of blood T cell repertoires in COVID-19. TCRdb keeps only in-frame clones here, not all; method: immunoSEQ multiplex PCR. The top ten clones hold about 1.7% of a sample with 80,000 to 95,000 clones, roughly nine tenths of them seen once. The sequencing input was peripheral blood. Receptors were obtained from a human donor with active COVID-19. The donor label of this sample is uncertain.

The chain combines TRBV6-2 or TRBV6-3 with TRBJ1-1; TRBD1 matches 8 bases. In germline, CDR1 is MNHEY, CDR2 SVGEGT. The junction had 6 bases not matched to a gene; V was cut back by 0 bases and J by 0 bases. The CDR3 totals 17 residues. CDR3 DNA: TGTGCCAGCAGTTACTCTTCCGGACAGGGTATGAACACTGAAGCTTTCTTT. Translated, it gives CASSYSSGQGMNTEAFF.

This chain links TRBV5-1 with TRBJ2-7; weak D call: TRBD1 (6 bases). The CDR3 runs 14 residues. V lost 4 bases and J lost 2, with 13 bases in between. Germline V gene data show CDR1 as SGHRS and CDR2 as YFSETQ. The CDR3 loop is CASSPLDSAYEQYF. The DNA of the CDR3 is TGCGCCAGCAGCCCTCTGGACAGCGCCTACGAGCAGTACTTC. The variable domain in full, completed from reference TRBV5-1 and TRBJ2-7, reads KAGVTQTPRYLIKTRGQQVTLSCSPISGHRSVSWYQQTPGQGLQFLFEYFSETQRNKGNFPGRFSGRQFSNSRSEMNVSTLELGDSALYLCASSPLDSAYEQYFGPGTRLTVT.